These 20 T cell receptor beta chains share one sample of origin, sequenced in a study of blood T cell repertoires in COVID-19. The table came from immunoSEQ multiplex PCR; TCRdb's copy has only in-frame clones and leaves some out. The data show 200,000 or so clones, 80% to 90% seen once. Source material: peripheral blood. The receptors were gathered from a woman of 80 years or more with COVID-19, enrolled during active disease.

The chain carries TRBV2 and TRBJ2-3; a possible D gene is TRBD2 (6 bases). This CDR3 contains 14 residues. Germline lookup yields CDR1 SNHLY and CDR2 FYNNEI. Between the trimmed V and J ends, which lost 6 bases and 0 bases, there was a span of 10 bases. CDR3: CASSLALSTDTQYF. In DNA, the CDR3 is TGTGCCAGCAGCCTAGCGCTTAGCACAGATACGCAGTATTTT.

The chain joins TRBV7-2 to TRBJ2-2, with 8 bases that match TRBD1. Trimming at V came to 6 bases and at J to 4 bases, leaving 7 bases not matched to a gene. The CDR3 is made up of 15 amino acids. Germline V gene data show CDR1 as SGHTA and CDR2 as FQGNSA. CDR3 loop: CASSRDRSFTGELFF. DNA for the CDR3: TGTGCCAGCAGTCGGGACAGGAGTTTCACCGGGGAGCTGTTTTTT.

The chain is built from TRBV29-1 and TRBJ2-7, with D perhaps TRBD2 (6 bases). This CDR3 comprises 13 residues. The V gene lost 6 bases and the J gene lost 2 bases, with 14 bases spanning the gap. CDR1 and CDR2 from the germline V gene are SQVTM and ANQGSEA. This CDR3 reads CSVGQAGPYEQYF. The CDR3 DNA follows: TGCAGCGTGGGGCAGGCGGGACCCTACGAGCAGTACTTC.

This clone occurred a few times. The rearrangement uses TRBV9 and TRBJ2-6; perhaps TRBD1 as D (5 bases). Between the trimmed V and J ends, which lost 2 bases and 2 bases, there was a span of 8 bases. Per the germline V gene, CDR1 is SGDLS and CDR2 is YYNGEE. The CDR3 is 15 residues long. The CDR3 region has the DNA TGTGCCAGCAGCGTCCAGGGAACTGGGGCCAACGTCCTGACTTTC. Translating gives CASSVQGTGANVLTF. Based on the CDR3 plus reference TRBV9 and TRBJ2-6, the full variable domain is DSGVTQTPKHLITATGQRVTLRCSPRSGDLSVYWYQQSLDQGLQFLIQYYNGEERAKGNILERFSAQQFPDLHSELNLSSLELGDSALYFCASSVQGTGANVLTFGAGSRLTVL.

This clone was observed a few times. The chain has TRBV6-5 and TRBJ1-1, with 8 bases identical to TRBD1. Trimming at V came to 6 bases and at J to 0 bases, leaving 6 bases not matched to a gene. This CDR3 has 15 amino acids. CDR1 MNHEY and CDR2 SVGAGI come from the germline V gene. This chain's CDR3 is CASSPQGAMNTEAFF. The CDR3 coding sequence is TGTGCCAGCAGCCCCCAGGGGGCGATGAACACTGAAGCTTTCTTT.

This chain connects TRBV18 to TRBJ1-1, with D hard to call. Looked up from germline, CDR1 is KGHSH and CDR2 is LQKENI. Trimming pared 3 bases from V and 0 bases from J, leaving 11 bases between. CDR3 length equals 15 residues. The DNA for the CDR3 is TGTGCCAGCTCACCTCAGAGACTCTTGAACACTGAAGCTTTCTTT. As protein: CASSPQRLLNTEAFF.

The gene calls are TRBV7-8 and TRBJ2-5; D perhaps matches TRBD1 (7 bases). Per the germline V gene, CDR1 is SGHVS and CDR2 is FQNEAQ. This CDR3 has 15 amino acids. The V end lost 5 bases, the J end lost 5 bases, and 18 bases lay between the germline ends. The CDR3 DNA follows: TGTGCCAGCAGCGGAGGGGACAGTTGGGTGGAGACCCAGTACTTC. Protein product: CASSGGDSWVETQYF.

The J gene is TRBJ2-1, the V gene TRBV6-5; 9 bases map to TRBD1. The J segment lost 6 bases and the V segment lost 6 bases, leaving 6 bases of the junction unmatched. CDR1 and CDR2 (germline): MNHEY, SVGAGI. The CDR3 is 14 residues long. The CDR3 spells CASRRTGAGNEQFF. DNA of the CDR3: TGTGCCAGCAGGAGGACAGGGGCAGGCAATGAGCAGTTCTTC.

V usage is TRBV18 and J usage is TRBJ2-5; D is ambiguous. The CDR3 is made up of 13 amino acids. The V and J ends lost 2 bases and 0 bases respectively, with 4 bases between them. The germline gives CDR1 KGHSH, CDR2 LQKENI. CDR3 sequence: CASSPNYQETQYF. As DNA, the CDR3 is TGTGCCAGCTCACCAAACTACCAAGAGACCCAGTACTTC.

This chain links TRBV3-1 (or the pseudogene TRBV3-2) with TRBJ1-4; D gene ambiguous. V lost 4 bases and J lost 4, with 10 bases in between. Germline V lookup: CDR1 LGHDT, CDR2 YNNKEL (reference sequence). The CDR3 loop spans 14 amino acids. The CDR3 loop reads CASSLRGLNEKLFF. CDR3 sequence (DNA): TGTGCCAGCAGCCTGCGAGGGCTTAATGAAAAACTGTTTTTT.

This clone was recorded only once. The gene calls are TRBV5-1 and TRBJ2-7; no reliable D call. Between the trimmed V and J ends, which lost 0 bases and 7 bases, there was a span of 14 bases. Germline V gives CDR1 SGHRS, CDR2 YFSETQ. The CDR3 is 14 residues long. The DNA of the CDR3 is TGCGCCAGCAGCTTGGGACCCTCGATCGGGGAGCAGTACGTC. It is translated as CASSLGPSIGEQYV.

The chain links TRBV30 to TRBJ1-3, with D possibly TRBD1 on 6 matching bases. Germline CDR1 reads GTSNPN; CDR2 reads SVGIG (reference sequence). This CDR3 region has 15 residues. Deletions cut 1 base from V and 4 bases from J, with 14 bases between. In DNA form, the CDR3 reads TGTGCCTGGAGTGCAGACAGGAGGAGGGGAAACACCATATATTTT. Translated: CAWSADRRRGNTIYF.

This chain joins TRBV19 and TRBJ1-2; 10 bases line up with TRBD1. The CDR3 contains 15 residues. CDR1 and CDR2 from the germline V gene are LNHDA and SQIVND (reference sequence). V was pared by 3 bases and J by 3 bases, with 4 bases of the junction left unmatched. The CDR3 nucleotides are TGTGCCAGTAGTATTGTGACAGGGGGCGACTATGGCTACACCTTC. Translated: CASSIVTGGDYGYTF.

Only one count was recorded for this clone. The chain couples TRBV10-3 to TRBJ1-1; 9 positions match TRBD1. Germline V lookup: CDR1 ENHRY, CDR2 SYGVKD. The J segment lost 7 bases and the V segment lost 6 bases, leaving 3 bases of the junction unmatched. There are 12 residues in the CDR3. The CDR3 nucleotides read TGTGCCATCAGGGACAGGGGAAGTGAAGCTTTCTTT. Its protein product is CAIRDRGSEAFF.

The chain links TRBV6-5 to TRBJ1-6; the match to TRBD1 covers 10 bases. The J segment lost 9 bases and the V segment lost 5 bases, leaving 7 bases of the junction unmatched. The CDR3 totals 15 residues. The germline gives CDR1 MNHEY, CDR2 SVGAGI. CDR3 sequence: CASSRETGGSSPLHF. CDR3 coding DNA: TGTGCCAGCAGTAGAGAGACAGGGGGCTCTTCACCCCTCCACTTT.

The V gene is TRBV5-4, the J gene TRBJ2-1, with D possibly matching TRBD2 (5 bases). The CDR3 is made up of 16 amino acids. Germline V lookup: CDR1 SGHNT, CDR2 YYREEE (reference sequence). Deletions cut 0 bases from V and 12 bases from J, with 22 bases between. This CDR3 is CASSLEGAGSYFGQFF. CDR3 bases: TGTGCCAGCAGCTTGGAGGGCGCGGGTTCTTATTTCGGGCAGTTCTTC. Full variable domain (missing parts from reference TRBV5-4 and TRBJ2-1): ETGVTQSPTHLIKTRGQQVTLRCSSQSGHNTVSWYQQALGQGPQFIFQYYREEENGRGNFPPRFSGLQFPNYSSELNVNALELDDSALYLCASSLEGAGSYFGQFFGPGTRLTVL.

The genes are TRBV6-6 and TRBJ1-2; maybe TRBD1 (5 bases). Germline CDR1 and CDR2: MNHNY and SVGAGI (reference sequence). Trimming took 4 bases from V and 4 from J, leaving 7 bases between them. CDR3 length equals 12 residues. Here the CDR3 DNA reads TGTGCCAGCAGTTCGACAGTCTATGGCTACACCTTC. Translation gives CASSSTVYGYTF.

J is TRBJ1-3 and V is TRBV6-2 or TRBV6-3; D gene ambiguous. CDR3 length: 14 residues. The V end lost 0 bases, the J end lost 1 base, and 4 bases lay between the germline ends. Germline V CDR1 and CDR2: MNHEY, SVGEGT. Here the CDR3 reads CASSYSRSGNTIYF. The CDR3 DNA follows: TGTGCCAGCAGTTACTCACGGTCTGGAAACACCATATATTTT.

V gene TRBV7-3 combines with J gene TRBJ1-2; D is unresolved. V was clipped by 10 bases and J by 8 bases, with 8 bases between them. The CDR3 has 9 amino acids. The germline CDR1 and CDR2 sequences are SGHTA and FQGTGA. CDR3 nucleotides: TGTGCCACCGCGGGGGGCTACACCTTC. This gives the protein CATAGGYTF.

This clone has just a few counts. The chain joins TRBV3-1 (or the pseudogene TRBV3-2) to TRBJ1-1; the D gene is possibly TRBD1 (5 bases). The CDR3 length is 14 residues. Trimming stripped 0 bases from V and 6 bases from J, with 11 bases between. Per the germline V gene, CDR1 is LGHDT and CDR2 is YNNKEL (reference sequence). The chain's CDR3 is CASSQEIRGAEAFF. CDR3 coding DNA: TGTGCCAGCAGCCAAGAGATTCGGGGGGCTGAAGCTTTCTTT.